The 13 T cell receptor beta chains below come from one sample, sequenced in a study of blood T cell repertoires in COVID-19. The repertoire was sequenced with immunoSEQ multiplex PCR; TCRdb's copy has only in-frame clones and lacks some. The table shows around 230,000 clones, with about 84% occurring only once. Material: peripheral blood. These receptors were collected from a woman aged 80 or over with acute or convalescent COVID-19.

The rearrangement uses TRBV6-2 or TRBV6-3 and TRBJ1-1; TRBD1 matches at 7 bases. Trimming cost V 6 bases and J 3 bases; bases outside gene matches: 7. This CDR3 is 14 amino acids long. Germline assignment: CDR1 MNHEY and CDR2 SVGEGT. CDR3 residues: CASSQQGPYTEAFF. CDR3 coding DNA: TGTGCCAGCAGCCAACAGGGGCCGTACACTGAAGCTTTCTTT.

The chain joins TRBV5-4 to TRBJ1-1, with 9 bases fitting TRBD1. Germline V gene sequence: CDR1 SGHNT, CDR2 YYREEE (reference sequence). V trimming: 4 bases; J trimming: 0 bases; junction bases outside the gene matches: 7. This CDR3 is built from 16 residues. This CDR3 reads CASSLGQGRMNTEAFF. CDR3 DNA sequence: TGTGCCAGCAGCCTTGGACAGGGGAGAATGAACACTGAAGCTTTCTTT.

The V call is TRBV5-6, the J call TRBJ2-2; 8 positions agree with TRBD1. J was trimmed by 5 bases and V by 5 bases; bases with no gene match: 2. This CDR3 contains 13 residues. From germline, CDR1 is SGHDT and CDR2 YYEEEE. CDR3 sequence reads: CASSRTGTGELFF. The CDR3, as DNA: TGTGCCAGCAGTAGGACAGGGACCGGGGAGCTGTTTTTT. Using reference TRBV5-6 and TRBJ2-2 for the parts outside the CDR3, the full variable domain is DAGVTQSPTHLIKTRGQQVTLRCSPKSGHDTVSWYQQALGQGPQFIFQYYEEEERQRGNFPDRFSGHQFPNYSSELNVNALLLGDSALYLCASSRTGTGELFFGEGSRLTVL.

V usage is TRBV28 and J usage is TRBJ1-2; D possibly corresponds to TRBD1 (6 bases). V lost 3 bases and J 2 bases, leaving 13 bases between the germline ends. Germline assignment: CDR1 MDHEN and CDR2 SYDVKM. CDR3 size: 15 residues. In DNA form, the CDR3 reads TGTGCCAGCAGTTTTCCTATTGGACAGAACTATGGCTACACCTTC. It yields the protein CASSFPIGQNYGYTF.

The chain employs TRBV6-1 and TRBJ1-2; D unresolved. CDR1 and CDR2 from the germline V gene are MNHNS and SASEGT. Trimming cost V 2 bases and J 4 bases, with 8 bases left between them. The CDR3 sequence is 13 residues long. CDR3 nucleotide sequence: TGTGCCAGCAGTGAAAACACAGCCTATGGCTACACCTTC. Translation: CASSENTAYGYTF.

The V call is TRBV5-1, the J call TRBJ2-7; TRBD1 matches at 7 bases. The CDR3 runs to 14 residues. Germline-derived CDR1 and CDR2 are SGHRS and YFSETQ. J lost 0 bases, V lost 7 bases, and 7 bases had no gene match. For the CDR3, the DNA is TGCGCCAGCTCCCGGGACAGCAGCTCCTACGAGCAGTACTTC. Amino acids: CASSRDSSSYEQYF.

Here the CDR3 DNA reads TGTGCCAGCAGCTTAGCTCTCGGACAGGGAAATCAGCCCCAGCATTTT. It codes for CASSLALGQGNQPQHF. The chain couples TRBV7-8 to TRBJ1-5; 8 bases are shared with TRBD1. CDR1 is SGHVS and CDR2 is FQNEAQ in the germline V gene. Trimming cost V 0 bases and J 4 bases; bases outside gene matches: 5. This CDR3 has 16 residues.

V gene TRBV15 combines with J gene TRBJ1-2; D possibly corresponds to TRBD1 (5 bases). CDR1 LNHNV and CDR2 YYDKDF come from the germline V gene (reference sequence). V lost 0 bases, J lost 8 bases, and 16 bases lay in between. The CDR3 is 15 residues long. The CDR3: CATSRDRGLSRGYTF. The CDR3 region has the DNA TGTGCCACCAGCAGAGATCGGGGGTTGTCTAGGGGCTACACCTTC.

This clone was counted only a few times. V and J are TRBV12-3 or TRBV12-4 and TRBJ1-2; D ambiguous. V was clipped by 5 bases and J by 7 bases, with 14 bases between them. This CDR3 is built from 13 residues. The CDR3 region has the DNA TGTGCCAGCAGTCCCCGGAGCTTTGGTGGCTACACCTTC. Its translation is CASSPRSFGGYTF.

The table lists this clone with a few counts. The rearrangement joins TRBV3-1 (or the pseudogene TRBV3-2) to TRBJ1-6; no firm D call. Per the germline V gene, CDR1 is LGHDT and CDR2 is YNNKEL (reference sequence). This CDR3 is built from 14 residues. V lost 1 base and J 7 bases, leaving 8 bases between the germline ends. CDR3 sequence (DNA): TGTGCCAGCAGCCAAGTCATCGGGAATTCACCCCTCCACTTT. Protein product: CASSQVIGNSPLHF.

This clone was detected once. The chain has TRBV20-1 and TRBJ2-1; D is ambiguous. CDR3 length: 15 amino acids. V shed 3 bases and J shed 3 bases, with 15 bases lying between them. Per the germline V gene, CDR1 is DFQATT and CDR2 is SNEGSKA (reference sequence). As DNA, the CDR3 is TGCAGTGCTAGTCACAGTATCATAGTCTACAATGAGCAGTTCTTC. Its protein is CSASHSIIVYNEQFF.

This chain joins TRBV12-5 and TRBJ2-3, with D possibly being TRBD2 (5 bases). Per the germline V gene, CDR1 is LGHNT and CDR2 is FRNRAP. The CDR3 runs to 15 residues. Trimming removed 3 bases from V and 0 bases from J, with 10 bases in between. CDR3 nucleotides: TGTGCTAGTGGTTTCGGGGTGATGAGCACAGATACGCAGTATTTT. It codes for CASGFGVMSTDTQYF.

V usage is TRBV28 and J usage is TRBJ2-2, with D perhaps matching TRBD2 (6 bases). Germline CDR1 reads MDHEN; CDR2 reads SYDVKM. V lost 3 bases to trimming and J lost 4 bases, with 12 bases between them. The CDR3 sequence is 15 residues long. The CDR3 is CASSLEGRITGELFF. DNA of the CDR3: TGTGCCAGCAGTTTGGAGGGGCGCATCACCGGGGAGCTGTTTTTT.